This T cell receptor beta chain was identified in a study of CD8+CD57+ T cells in acquired aplastic anemia (dated by TCRdb to 2016 to 2019). For context, the study as a whole: Extracted DNA from sorted CD4+ and CD8+ cells averaged 3.2 ug, ranging from about 0.19 to 30 ug. CD8+CD57+ expansion was defined as a frequency above the mean frequency observed in healthy subjects.

Genomic DNA served as template for TCR beta VDJ combination and CDR3 sequence profiling. An Illumina HiSeq 2000 was the platform used for TCR repertoire sequencing. Regarding the original processing steps: Repertoire assessment relied on Simpson's diversity index, CDR3 size and DJ length profiles, and TRBV/TRBJ rearrangement plots. The immunodominant clone was defined as the most abundant DNA sequence in deep sequencing data. CDR3 amino acid sequences were screened for sharing across subjects and compared with published repertoires and the VDJdb database. The raw public reads went through TCRdb reprocessing: fastp at Q25, MiXCR clone calling, in-frame beta chains kept. Rows merge per CDR3 protein into single entries with the most common DNA and genes. The V and J calls and clone size come from TCRdb's table, not from the authors' own analysis. Here the sample has under 250,000 distinct CDR3 sequences; more than 55% occur a single time. The ten largest clones add up to around 60% of the sample.

The study at large found these results: Although under 35 CD8+ CDR3 sequences were shared by patients and controls, these sequences appeared highly expressed in patients and within the immunodominant clones of patients. CD8+ Simpson's diversity did not differ significantly between patients and healthy controls (P=0.060).

At the junction V is shortened by 5 bases and J by 2 bases; bases outside the gene matches: 11. The germline V gene encodes CDR1 SGHVS and CDR2 FQNEAQ. Counted from cysteine to phenylalanine, this CDR3 has 16 amino acids. Only the CDR3 DNA is retained, 48 bases long and in frame from the first base. As to this clonotype: What antigen it recognizes has not been identified. No clone much larger than this one lies a single base away; base qualities are absent.

The patients picked for sequencing were ones in whom flow cytometry had shown an expansion of CD8+CD57+ cells. Severe acquired aplastic anemia was diagnosed in all patients according to International Study of Aplastic Anemia and Agranulocytosis and Camitta criteria. Patients had received no therapy at the time of blood sampling. TCR repertoires of sorted CD4+ and CD8+ blood T cells from severe aplastic anemia patients and healthy subjects were deep-sequenced in the study. Patients were enrolled under clinicaltrials.gov protocols 00001620, 01623167, 00001397, 00071045, 00081523 and 00961064 in the USA. Ficoll-Paque density gradient centrifugation was used to isolate peripheral blood mononuclear cells. CD4+ and CD8+ T cells were sorted by FACS or magnetic beads before DNA extraction.

The rearranged segments are TRBV7-8 and TRBJ2-7; 8 middle bases align to TRBD1. The TCR was taken from a human donor with aplastic anemia. Source material: sorted CD4+, CD8+, or CD8+CD57+ T cells (not recorded which) from PBMCs. The sequenced DNA: TGTGCCAGCAGCCTCCGGCAGGGGGCTGCAACCTACGAGCAGTACTTC. It codes for CASSLRQGAATYEQYF.